The entry below describes one TCR beta chain. The repertoire was sequenced with immunoSEQ multiplex PCR; TCRdb's copy has only in-frame clones and lacks some. The sample comprises over 90,000 clones, around 84% of which are singletons, and approximately 4.5% rests with the top ten. This entry comes from a study of blood T cell repertoires in COVID-19. Study background: COVID-19 samples, acute and convalescent, were from the United States, Italy and Spain. The cDNA or gDNA used as material had been derived from T cells, B-cell-depleted T cells, or PBMCs.

V shed 6 bases, J shed 5 bases, and the junction held 6 bases outside the gene matches. Looked up from germline, CDR1 is SGHAT and CDR2 is FQNNGV. CDR3 length: 13 residues. This chain connects TRBV11-2 to TRBJ1-2; 7 bases are shared with TRBD1. The clonotype was recovered from a human donor in a cohort sampled during active COVID-19. The specimen sequenced was peripheral blood. Written as DNA, the CDR3 is TGTGCCAGCAGGGAAACAGGGGAATATGGCTACACCTTC. Amino acid sequence: CASRETGEYGYTF.